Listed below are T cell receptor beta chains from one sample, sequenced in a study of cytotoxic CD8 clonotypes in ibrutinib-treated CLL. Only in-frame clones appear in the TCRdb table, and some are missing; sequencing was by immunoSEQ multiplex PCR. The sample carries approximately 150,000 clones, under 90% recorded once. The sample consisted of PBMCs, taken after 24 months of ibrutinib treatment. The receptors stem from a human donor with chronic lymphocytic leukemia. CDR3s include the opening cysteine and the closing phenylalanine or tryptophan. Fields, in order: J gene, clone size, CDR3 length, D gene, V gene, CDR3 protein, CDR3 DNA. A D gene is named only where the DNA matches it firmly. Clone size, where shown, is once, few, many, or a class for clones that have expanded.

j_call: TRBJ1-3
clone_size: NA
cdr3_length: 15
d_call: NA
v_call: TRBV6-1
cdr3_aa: CATGGGTLSGNTIYF
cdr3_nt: TGTGCCACCGGGGGGGGGACACTCTCTGGAAACACCATATATTTT

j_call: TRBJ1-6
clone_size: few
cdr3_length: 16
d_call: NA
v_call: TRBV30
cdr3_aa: CAWRVSGYRARSPLHF
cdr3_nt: TGTGCCTGGAGGGTTAGTGGATACAGGGCACGTTCACCCCTCCACTTT

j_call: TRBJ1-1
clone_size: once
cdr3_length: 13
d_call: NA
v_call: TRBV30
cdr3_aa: CAWSPQGNTEAFF
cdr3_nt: TGTGCCTGGAGTCCCCAGGGGAACACTGAAGCTTTCTTT

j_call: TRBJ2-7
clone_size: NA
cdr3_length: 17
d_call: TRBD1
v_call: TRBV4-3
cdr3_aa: CASSQELRGRGLREQYF
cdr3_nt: TGCGCCAGCAGCCAAGAACTCAGGGGGCGAGGCTTACGCGAGCAGTACTTC

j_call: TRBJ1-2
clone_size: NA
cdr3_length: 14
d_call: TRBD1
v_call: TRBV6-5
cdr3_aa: CASSFQGAGYGYTF
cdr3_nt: TGTGCCAGCAGTTTTCAGGGGGCTGGCTATGGCTACACCTTC

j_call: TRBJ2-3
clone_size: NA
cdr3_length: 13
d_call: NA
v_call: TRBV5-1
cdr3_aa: CASSASWGDTQYF
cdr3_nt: TGCGCCAGCAGCGCAAGTTGGGGGGATACGCAGTATTTT

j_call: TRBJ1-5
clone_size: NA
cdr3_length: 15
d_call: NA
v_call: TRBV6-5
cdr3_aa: CASSPTRISNQPQHF
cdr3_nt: TGTGCCAGCAGCCCTACACGGATTAGCAATCAGCCCCAGCATTTT

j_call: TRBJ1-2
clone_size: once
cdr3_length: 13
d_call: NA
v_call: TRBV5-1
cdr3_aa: CASSLTGTGGYTF
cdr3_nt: TGCGCCAGCAGCCTCACAGGGACGGGGGGCTACACCTTC

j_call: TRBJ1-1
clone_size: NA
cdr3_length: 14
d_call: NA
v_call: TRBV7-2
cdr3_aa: CASSFGLLNTEAFF
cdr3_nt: TGTGCCAGCAGCTTTGGACTTTTGAACACTGAAGCTTTCTTT

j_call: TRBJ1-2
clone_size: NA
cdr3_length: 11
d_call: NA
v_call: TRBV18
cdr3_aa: CASSPSDGYTF
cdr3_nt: TGTGCCAGCTCACCATCGGATGGCTACACCTTC

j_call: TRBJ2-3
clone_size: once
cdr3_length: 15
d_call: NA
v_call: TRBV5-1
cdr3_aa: CASSLLGDHTDTQYF
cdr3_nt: TGCGCCAGCAGCTTGTTAGGGGACCACACAGATACGCAGTATTTT

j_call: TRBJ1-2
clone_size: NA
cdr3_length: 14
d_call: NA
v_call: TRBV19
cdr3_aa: CASKIFGGNYGYTF
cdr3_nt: TGTGCCAGCAAGATCTTCGGGGGTAACTATGGCTACACCTTC

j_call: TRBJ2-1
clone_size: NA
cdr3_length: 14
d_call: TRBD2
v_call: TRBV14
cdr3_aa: CASSLAGGGYEQFF
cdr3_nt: TGTGCCAGCAGCTTAGCGGGAGGAGGCTATGAGCAGTTCTTC

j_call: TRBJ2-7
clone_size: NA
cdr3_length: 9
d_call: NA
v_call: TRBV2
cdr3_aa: CASGTEQYF
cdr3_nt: TGTGCCAGCGGGACCGAGCAGTACTTC

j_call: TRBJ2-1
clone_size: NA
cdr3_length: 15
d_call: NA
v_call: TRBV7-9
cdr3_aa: CASSLDSGGHNEQFF
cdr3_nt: TGTGCCAGCAGCTTAGATTCTGGGGGGCACAATGAGCAGTTCTTC

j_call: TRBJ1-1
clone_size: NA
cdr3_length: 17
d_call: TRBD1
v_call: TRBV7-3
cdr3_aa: CASSLTLTGTGRYEAFF
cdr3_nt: TGTGCCAGCAGCTTAACCCTTACCGGGACAGGGCGTTATGAAGCTTTCTTT

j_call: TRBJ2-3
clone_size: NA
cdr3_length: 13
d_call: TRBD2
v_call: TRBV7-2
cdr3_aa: CASFLAGVGTQYF
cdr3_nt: TGTGCCAGTTTTCTAGCGGGAGTTGGTACGCAGTATTTT

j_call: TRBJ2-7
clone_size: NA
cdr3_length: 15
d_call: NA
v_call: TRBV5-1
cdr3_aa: CASSLAGPWGSEQYF
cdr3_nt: TGCGCCAGCAGCTTGGCAGGACCCTGGGGTTCCGAGCAGTACTTC

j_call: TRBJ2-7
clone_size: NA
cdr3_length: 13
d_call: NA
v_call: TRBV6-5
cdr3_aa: CASSEEVRREQYF
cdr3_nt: TGTGCCAGCAGTGAAGAAGTACGCCGCGAGCAGTACTTC

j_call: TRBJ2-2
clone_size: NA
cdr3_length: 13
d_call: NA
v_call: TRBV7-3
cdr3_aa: CASSLKTTGELFF
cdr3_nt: TGTGCCAGCAGCTTAAAAACTACCGGGGAGCTGTTTTTT

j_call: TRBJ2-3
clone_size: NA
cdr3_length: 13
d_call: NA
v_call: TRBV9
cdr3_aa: CASSDTGQDTQYF
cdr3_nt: TGTGCCAGCAGCGATACAGGGCAAGATACGCAGTATTTT

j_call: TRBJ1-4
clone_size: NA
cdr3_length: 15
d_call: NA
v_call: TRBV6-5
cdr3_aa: CASSYSGFGSGKLFF
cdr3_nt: TGTGCCAGCAGTTACTCTGGGTTCGGATCGGGAAAACTGTTTTTT

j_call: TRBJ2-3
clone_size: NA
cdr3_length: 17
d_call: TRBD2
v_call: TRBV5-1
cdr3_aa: CASSLKVFGGDTDTQYF
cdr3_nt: TGCGCCAGCAGCTTGAAGGTTTTTGGGGGGGACACAGATACGCAGTATTTT

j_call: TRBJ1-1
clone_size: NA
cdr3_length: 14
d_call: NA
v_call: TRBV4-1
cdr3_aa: CASSQTGSYTEAFF
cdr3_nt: TGCGCCAGCAGCCAAACAGGGAGTTACACTGAAGCTTTCTTT

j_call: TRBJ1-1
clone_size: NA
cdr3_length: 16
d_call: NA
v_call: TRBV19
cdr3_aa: CASSIYGASRNTEAFF
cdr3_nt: TGTGCCAGTAGTATATACGGGGCCTCTCGGAACACTGAAGCTTTCTTT

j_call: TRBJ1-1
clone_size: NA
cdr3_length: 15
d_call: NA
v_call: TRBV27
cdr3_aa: CASTSPRGFGTEAFF
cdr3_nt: TGTGCCAGCACCTCCCCGCGGGGGTTCGGTACTGAAGCTTTCTTT

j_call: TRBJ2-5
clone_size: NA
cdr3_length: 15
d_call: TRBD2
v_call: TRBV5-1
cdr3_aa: CASSLRPSGQETQYF
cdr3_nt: TGCGCCAGCAGCTTACGGCCTAGCGGCCAAGAGACCCAGTACTTC

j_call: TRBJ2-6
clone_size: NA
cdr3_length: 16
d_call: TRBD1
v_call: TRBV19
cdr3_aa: CASSIDRGTGANVLTF
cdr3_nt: TGTGCCAGTAGTATTGACAGGGGGACGGGGGCCAACGTCCTGACTTTC

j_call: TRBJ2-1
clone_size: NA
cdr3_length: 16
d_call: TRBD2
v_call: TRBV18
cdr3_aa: CASSPGLQNSYNEQFF
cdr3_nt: TGTGCCAGCTCACCGGGACTACAAAACTCCTACAATGAGCAGTTCTTC

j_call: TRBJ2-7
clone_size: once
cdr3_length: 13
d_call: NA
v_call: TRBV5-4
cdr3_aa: CASSDQGSYEQYF
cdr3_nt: TGTGCCAGCAGCGACCAGGGATCCTACGAGCAGTACTTC

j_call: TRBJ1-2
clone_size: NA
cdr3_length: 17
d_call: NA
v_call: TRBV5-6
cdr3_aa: CASSFRDDLRVGYGYTF
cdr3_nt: TGTGCCAGCAGCTTCCGGGACGACCTTAGAGTAGGCTATGGCTACACCTTC

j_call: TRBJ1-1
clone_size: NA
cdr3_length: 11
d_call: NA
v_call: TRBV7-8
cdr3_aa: CASSSVTEAFF
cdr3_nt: TGTGCCAGCAGCTCAGTCACTGAAGCTTTCTTT

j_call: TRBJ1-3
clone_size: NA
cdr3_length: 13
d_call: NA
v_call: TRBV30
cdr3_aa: CAWSTGQGDTIYF
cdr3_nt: TGTGCCTGGAGTACCGGACAAGGTGACACCATATATTTT

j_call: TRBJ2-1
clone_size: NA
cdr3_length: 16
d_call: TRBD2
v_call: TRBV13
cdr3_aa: CASSSGTSGRHNEQFF
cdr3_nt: TGTGCCAGCAGCTCGGGGACTAGCGGGAGGCACAATGAGCAGTTCTTC

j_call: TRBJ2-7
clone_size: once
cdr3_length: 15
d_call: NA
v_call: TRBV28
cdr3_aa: CASSFPVGSSYEQYF
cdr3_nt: TGTGCCAGCAGTTTCCCCGTCGGGTCCTCCTACGAGCAGTACTTC

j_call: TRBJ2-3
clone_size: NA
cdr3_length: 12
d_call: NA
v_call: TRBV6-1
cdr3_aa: CASSETGDTQYF
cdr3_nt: TGTGCCAGCAGTGAAACGGGAGATACGCAGTATTTT

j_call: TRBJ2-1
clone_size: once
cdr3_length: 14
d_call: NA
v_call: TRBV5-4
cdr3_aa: CASSLNSYAAEQFF
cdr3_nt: TGTGCCAGCAGCTTGAATTCGTACGCCGCTGAGCAGTTCTTC

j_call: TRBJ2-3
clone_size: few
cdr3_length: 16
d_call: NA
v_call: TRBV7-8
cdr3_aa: CASTYTEGVPADTQYF
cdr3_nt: TGTGCCAGCACCTATACCGAGGGGGTCCCGGCAGATACGCAGTATTTT

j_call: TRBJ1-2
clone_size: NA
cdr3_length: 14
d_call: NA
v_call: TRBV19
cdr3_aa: CASSINLGAYGYTF
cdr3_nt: TGTGCCAGTAGTATAAATCTCGGTGCCTATGGCTACACCTTC

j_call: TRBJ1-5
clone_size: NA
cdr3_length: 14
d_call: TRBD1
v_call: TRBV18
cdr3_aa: CASSSTGESKPQHF
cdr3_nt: TGTGCCAGCTCATCCACAGGGGAAAGCAAGCCCCAGCATTTT

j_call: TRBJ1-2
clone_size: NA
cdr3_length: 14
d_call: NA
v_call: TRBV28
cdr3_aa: CASSSLGTSYGYTF
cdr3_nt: TGTGCCAGCAGTTCTCTCGGGACATCGTATGGCTACACCTTC

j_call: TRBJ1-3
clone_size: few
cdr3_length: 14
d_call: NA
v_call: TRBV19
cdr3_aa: CASSKGLLGNTIYF
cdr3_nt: TGTGCCAGTAGTAAGGGACTTCTGGGAAACACCATATATTTT